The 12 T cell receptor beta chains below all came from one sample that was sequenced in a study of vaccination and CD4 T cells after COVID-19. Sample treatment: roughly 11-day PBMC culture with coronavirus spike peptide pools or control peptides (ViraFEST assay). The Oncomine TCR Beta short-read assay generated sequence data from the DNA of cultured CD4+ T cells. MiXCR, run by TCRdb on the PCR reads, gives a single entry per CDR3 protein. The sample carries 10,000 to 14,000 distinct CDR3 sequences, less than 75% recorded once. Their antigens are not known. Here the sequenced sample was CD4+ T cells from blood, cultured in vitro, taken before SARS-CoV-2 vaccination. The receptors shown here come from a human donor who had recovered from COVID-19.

The CDR3: CASSHQTGPGVDGYTF. CDR3 DNA: TGTGCCAGCAGCCATCAGACCGGGCCAGGGGTGGATGGCTACACCTTC. The V gene is TRBV7-2, the J gene TRBJ1-2; D might be TRBD1 (6 bases). V was pared by 5 bases and J by 6 bases, with 22 bases between. The CDR3 contains 16 residues. Germline V CDR1 and CDR2: SGHTA, FQGNSA.

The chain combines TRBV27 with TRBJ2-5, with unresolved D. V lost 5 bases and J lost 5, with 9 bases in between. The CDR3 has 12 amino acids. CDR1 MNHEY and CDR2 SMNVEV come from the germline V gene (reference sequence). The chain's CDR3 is CASSPGSETQYF. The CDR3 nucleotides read TGTGCCAGCAGTCCGGGTAGTGAGACCCAGTACTTC.

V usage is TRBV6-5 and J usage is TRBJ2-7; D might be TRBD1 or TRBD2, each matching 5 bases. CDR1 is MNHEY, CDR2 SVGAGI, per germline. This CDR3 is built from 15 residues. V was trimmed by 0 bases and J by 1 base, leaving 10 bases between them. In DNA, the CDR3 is TGTGCCAGCAGTTACTCGAGGGGCGTTTCCTACGAGCAGTACTTC. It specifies CASSYSRGVSYEQYF.

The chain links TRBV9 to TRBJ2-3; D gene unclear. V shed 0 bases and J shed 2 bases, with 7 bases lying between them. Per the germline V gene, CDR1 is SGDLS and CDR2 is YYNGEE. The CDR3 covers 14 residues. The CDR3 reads CASSVAPHTDTQYF. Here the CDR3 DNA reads TGTGCCAGCAGCGTAGCTCCGCACACAGATACGCAGTATTTT.

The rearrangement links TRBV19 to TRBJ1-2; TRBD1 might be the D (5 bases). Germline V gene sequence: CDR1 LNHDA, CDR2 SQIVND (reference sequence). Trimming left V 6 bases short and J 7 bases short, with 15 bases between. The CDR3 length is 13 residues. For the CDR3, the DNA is TGTGCCAGTAGGGGGTACAGGATAATTGGCTACACCTTC. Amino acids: CASRGYRIIGYTF.

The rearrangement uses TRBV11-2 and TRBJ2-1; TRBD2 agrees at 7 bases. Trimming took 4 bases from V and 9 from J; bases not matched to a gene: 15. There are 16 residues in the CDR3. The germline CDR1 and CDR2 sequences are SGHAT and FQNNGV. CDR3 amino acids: CASSSLFAGVGSEQFF. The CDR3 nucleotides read TGTGCCAGCAGCTCCCTCTTCGCGGGAGTAGGATCTGAGCAGTTCTTC.

The CDR3 DNA reads as TGCAGTGCTAGTAGGACAGCTAGGGAGACCCAGTACTTC. It yields the protein CSASRTARETQYF. The chain couples TRBV20-1 to TRBJ2-5, with D possibly being TRBD1 (6 bases). CDR3 length: 13 amino acids. The V end was cut by 3 bases, the J end by 5 bases, with 13 bases between. Looked up from germline, CDR1 is DFQATT and CDR2 is SNEGSKA (reference sequence).

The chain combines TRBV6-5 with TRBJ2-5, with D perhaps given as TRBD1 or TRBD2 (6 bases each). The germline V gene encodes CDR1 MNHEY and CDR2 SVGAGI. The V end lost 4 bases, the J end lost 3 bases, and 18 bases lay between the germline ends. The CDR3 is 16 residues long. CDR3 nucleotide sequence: TGTGCCAGCAGTTCATGGAGGGGCAGGGGAGAAGAGACCCAGTACTTC. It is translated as CASSSWRGRGEETQYF.

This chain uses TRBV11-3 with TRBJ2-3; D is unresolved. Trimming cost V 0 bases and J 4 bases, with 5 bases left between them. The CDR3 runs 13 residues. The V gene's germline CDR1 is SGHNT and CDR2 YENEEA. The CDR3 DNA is TGTGCCAGCAGCTTAGAATGGGCAGATACGCAGTATTTT. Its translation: CASSLEWADTQYF.

As DNA, the CDR3 is TGCAGTGCCATACCCGGGGGGGTTAATGAAAAACTGTTTTTT. It yields the protein CSAIPGGVNEKLFF. The chain combines TRBV20-1 with TRBJ1-4; tentative D call: TRBD1 (5 bases). Looked up from germline, CDR1 is DFQATT and CDR2 is SNEGSKA (reference sequence). The germline V and J ends were trimmed by 6 bases and 4 bases, with 15 bases remaining between them. This CDR3 comprises 14 residues.

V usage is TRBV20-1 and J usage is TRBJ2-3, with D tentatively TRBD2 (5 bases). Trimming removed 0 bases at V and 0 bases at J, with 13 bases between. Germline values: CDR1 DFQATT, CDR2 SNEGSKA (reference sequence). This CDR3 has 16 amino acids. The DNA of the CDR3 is TGCAGTGCTAGAGATGGGCGGAGGACTAGCACAGATACGCAGTATTTT. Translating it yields CSARDGRRTSTDTQYF.

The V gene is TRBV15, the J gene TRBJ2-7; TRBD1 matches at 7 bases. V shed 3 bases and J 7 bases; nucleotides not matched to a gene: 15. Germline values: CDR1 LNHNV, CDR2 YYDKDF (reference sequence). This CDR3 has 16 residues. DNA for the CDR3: TGTGCCACCAGCAGGTCCCAGGGGGTGCTAGCTAGTGAGCAGTACTTC. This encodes CATSRSQGVLASEQYF.